Sequencing of this T cell receptor beta chain was carried out in a study of a mutant IDH1 vaccine in newly diagnosed glioma. About the research overall: Onset of vaccination occurred 4-6 weeks following radiotherapy alone, or with temozolomide cycles. Prior therapy was radiotherapy, temozolomide, or both; most received both.

As regards this clone: No antigen is known for it.

Libraries were prepared by immunoSEQ multiplex PCR; TCRdb keeps only in-frame clonotypes and omits some of them. This table holds about 54,000 clones, roughly 90% found once. Trimming stripped 5 bases from V and 1 base from J, with 8 bases between. Germline CDR1 and CDR2: SGHDN and FVKESK. The CDR3 sequence is 13 residues long. Specified time point: week 35, safety follow-up. Topical imiquimod accompanied each vaccine dose, which consisted of 300 ug of mutant IDH1 20-mer peptide. Patients had eight vaccinations, in weeks 1, 3, 5, 7, 11, 15, 19 and 23. Each donor presented with a new WHO grade 3 or 4 astrocytoma that tested IDH1-mutant and showed ATRX loss.

The source is a man in his forties with glioma. The sequencing here drew on PBMCs, taken from a glioma patient whose treatment included an IDH1 peptide vaccine. V and J are TRBV14 and TRBJ1-2; tentatively, D is TRBD1 (6 bases). The CDR3 is CASSLDSNYGYTF. The DNA of the CDR3 is TGTGCCAGCAGCTTGGACAGTAACTATGGCTACACCTTC. The full variable domain, its missing parts supplied by reference TRBV14 and TRBJ1-2, is EAGVTQFPSHSVIEKGQTVTLRCDPISGHDNLYWYRRVMGKEIKFLLHFVKESKQDESGMPNNRFLAERTGGTYSTLKVQPAELEDSGVYFCASSLDSNYGYTFGSGTRLTVV.